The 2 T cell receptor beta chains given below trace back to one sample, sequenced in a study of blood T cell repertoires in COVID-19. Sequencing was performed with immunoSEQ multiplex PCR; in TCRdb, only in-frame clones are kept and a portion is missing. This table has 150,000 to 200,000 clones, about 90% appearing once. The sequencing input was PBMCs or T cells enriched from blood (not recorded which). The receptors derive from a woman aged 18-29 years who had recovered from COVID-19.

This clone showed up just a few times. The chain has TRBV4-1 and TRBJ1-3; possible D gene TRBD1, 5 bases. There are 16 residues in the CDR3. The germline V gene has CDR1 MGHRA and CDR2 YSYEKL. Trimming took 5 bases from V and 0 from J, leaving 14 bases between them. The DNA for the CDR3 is TGCGCCAGCAGCACCGGGGGACGGGGCTCTGGAAACACCATATATTTT. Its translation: CASSTGGRGSGNTIYF.

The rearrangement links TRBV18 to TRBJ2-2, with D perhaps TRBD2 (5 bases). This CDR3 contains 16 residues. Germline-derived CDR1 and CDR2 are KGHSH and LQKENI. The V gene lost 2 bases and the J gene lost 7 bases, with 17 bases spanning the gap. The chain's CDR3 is CASSPTIGVLSGELFF. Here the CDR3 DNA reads TGTGCCAGCTCACCAACTATCGGGGTCTTAAGCGGGGAGCTGTTTTTT.